This T cell receptor (beta chain) is from a study of graft-versus-host responses after intestinal transplantation. Here immunoSEQ multiplex PCR was the method, and the copy in TCRdb shows in-frame clones only, minus some. The sample yields 75,000 to 100,000 clones, around nine tenths seen once. Per germline, CDR1 KGHSH and CDR2 LQKENI. The CDR3 is made up of 14 amino acids. Trimming removed 0 bases from V and 11 bases from J; junction bases left unmatched: 6. To note about this clone: Its antigen remains unidentified.

The receptor was isolated from a human donor who received an intestinal transplant. The chain employs TRBV18 and TRBJ1-2; 10 nucleotides align to TRBD1. The sample was unstimulated CD4+ T cells sorted from spleen or lymph node cells, taken before intestinal transplant. The CDR3 region is CASSPPPGQGVYTF. CDR3 coding DNA: TGTGCCAGCTCACCACCTCCTGGACAGGGGGTTTACACCTTC.